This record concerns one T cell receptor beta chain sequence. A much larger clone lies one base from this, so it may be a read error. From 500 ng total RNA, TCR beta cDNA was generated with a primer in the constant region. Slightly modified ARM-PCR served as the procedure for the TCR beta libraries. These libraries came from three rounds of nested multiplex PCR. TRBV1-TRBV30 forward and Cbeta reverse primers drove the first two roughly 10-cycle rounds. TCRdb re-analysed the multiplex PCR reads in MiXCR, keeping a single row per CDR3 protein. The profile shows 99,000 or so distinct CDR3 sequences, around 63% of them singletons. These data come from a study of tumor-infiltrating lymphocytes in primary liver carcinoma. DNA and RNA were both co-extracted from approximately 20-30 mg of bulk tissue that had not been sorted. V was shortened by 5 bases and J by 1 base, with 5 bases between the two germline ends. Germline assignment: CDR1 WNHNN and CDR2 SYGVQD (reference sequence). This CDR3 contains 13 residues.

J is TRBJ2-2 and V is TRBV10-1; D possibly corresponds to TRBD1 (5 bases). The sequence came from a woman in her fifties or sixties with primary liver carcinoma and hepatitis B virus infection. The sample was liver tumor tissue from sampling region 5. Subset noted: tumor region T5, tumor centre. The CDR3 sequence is CASSTGNTGELFF. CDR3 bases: TGCGCCAGCAGTACAGGGAACACCGGGGAGCTGTTTTTT.